This passage covers 5 T cell receptor beta chains from one sample sequenced in a study of blood T cells in healthy people across ages. Using a J-beta primer mix together with a sample-barcoded 5' primer, a second PCR was run for roughly 6 to 11 cycles. TCRdb used MiXCR to reprocess the 5' RACE reads, holding one entry per CDR3 protein. The data hold about 970,000 distinct CDR3 sequences, with roughly 51% observed a single time. Sequencing input: blood. These receptors came from a woman aged 55-70 years in good health.

The V and J genes are TRBV2 and TRBJ2-3; D is undetermined. CDR1 and CDR2 from the germline V gene are SNHLY and FYNNEI. The V end was cut by 0 bases, the J end by 1 base, with 5 bases between. The CDR3 loop spans 14 amino acids. CDR3 loop: CASSEAPGTDTQYF. CDR3 DNA: TGTGCCAGCAGTGAAGCTCCGGGCACAGATACGCAGTATTTT.

The V gene is TRBV20-1, the J gene TRBJ2-1, with 9 bases matching TRBD2. Losses at the gene ends were 2 bases for V and 8 bases for J; bases not matched to a gene: 7. This CDR3 is built from 14 residues. Germline lookup yields CDR1 DFQATT and CDR2 SNEGSKA (reference sequence). CDR3 nucleotide sequence: TGCAGTGCTAGACGCCCAGCGGGGGGCTATGAGCAGTTCTTC. Translation gives CSARRPAGGYEQFF.

The chain combines TRBV20-1 with TRBJ2-1, with a weak D call TRBD2 (5 bases). The ends were cut back, 3 bases at V and 2 bases at J, with 14 bases in the middle. The CDR3 length is 15 residues. Germline assignment: CDR1 DFQATT and CDR2 SNEGSKA (reference sequence). CDR3 amino acids: CSASFISGAYNEQFF. The CDR3 nucleotides are TGCAGTGCTAGTTTCATAAGCGGCGCCTACAATGAGCAGTTCTTC.

This chain connects TRBV13 to TRBJ2-3; a possible D gene is TRBD1 (5 bases). The CDR3 covers 14 residues. Germline CDR1 is PRHDT and CDR2 is FYEKMQ (reference sequence). Trimming removed 2 bases from V and 2 bases from J, with 8 bases in between. The CDR3 DNA sequence: TGTGCCAGCAGCTTATTCAGGGACACAGATACGCAGTATTTT. It encodes CASSLFRDTDTQYF.

This chain links TRBV30 with TRBJ1-4; D gene ambiguous. CDR3 size: 15 residues. CDR1 and CDR2 (germline): GTSNPN, SVGIG (reference sequence). With 3 bases removed from V and 1 base from J, the gap between germline ends came to 12 bases. The CDR3 loop reads CAWRDHRETNEKLFF. The CDR3 bases are TGTGCCTGGAGAGACCACCGGGAAACTAATGAAAAACTGTTTTTT.